These 21 T cell receptor beta chains came from one sample sequenced in a study of shared clonotypes between healthy human individuals. The protocol was immunoSEQ multiplex PCR, while the TCRdb copy is restricted to in-frame clones and leaves out a portion. The sample lists more than 2,000,000 clones; roughly 92% were seen once. Source material: naive CD4+ T cells sorted from blood. This sample's subset: CD45RA+ positively selected. These receptors all stem from a man aged 18 to 29 in good health.

This chain connects TRBV19 to TRBJ2-4; 7 bases agree with TRBD1. Trimming took 3 bases from V and 9 from J; bases not matched to a gene: 5. The length of the CDR3 is 13 residues. Per the germline V gene, CDR1 is LNHDA and CDR2 is SQIVND (reference sequence). The CDR3 region is CASSISRQGIQYF. As DNA, the CDR3 is TGTGCCAGTAGTATTTCCCGACAGGGCATTCAGTACTTC.

The gene calls are TRBV27 and TRBJ1-2; TRBD1 is a possible D gene (5 bases). The V gene lost 2 bases and the J gene lost 4 bases, with 20 bases spanning the gap. The CDR3 is 17 amino acids. Germline V gene data show CDR1 as MNHEY and CDR2 as SMNVEV (reference sequence). The CDR3 spells CASSLGPPGQGGYGYTF. CDR3 in DNA: TGTGCCAGCAGTTTAGGTCCACCCGGGCAGGGAGGCTATGGCTACACCTTC.

The J gene is TRBJ1-5, the V gene TRBV19, with D perhaps TRBD1 (5 bases). CDR1 and CDR2 (germline): LNHDA, SQIVND (reference sequence). The CDR3 is 15 residues long. The germline V and J ends were trimmed by 3 bases and 3 bases, with 12 bases remaining between them. In DNA form, the CDR3 reads TGTGCCAGTAGTATTAGGGACGGCTTCAATCAGCCCCAGCATTTT. Protein sequence: CASSIRDGFNQPQHF.

This clone is a singleton in its sample. This sequence joins TRBV5-4 and TRBJ2-1; 11 bases are shared with TRBD2. Per germline, CDR1 SGHNT and CDR2 YYREEE (reference sequence). Germline trimming cut 10 bases from V and 8 bases from J; bases unmatched to any gene: 8. This CDR3 is 13 amino acids long. The CDR3 region is CAARTSGLHEQFF. CDR3 nucleotides: TGTGCCGCTAGGACTAGCGGGCTACATGAGCAGTTCTTC. The full variable domain, in which reference TRBV5-4 and TRBJ2-1 provide the parts outside the CDR3, is ETGVTQSPTHLIKTRGQQVTLRCSSQSGHNTVSWYQQALGQGPQFIFQYYREEENGRGNFPPRFSGLQFPNYSSELNVNALELDDSALYLCAARTSGLHEQFFGPGTRLTVL.

The sample holds one count of this clone. The rearrangement links TRBV2 to TRBJ2-6; D ambiguous. This CDR3 spans 18 amino acids. In germline, CDR1 is SNHLY, CDR2 FYNNEI. V was pared by 3 bases and J by 1 base, with 16 bases between. For the CDR3, the DNA is TGTGCCAGCAGTGACAGTTTTTTAGACCCTTCTGGGGCCAACGTCCTGACTTTC. It codes for CASSDSFLDPSGANVLTF.

This rearrangement joins TRBV12-5 to TRBJ1-5, with no clear D. The CDR3 runs to 13 residues. Per germline, CDR1 LGHNT and CDR2 FRNRAP. The V and J ends lost 7 bases and 6 bases respectively, with 13 bases between them. The chain's CDR3 is CASALEVSQPQHF. The CDR3 DNA sequence: TGTGCTAGTGCCCTCGAAGTTAGTCAGCCCCAGCATTTT. Looking up the rest from reference TRBV12-5 and TRBJ1-5 gives the full variable domain: DARVTQTPRHKVTEMGQEVTMRCQPILGHNTVFWYRQTMMQGLELLAYFRNRAPLDDSGMPKDRFSAEMPDATLATLKIQPSEPRDSAVYFCASALEVSQPQHFGDGTRLSIL.

Concerning this clone itself: The same CDR3 is also encoded by other DNA sequences in this sample. CDR3 DNA: TGCGCCAGCAGCGAACAGGGGTACACTGAAGCTTTCTTT. Translation gives CASSEQGYTEAFF. V and J are TRBV5-1 and TRBJ1-1, with TRBD1 identical over 7 bases. The CDR3 is made up of 13 amino acids. CDR1 and CDR2 from the germline V gene are SGHRS and YFSETQ. J was trimmed by 3 bases and V by 4 bases; bases with no gene match: 3.

The chain couples TRBV7-2 to TRBJ2-7; 13 bases line up with TRBD2. The CDR3 length is 19 residues. Germline lookup yields CDR1 SGHTA and CDR2 FQGNSA. With 1 base clipped from V and 0 bases from J, the junction kept 9 bases outside the gene matches. DNA for the CDR3: TGTGCCAGCAGCTTAGATGCGACTAGCGGGAGGCGAAGCTCCTACGAGCAGTACTTC. Residues: CASSLDATSGRRSSYEQYF.

The chain recombines TRBV6-5 with TRBJ2-1; perhaps TRBD2 as D (6 bases). Per germline, CDR1 MNHEY and CDR2 SVGAGI. V lost 8 bases and J 2 bases, leaving 16 bases between the germline ends. CDR3 size: 15 residues. The CDR3 is CASHPSGGTYNEQFF. As DNA, the CDR3 is TGTGCCAGCCACCCCTCGGGCGGGACCTACAATGAGCAGTTCTTC.

This chain connects TRBV29-1 to TRBJ2-1; maybe TRBD2 (5 bases). The CDR3 has 17 amino acids. Per the germline V gene, CDR1 is SQVTM and CDR2 is ANQGSEA. V shed 0 bases and J shed 2 bases, with 17 bases lying between them. CDR3 loop: CSVEDGSAGNPYNEQFF. CDR3 in DNA: TGCAGCGTTGAAGATGGGTCGGCCGGGAATCCCTACAATGAGCAGTTCTTC.

A few counts support this clone. Distinct nucleotide sequences in the sample also encode this CDR3. This chain links TRBV6-5 with TRBJ1-1; no clear D. The CDR3 sequence is 14 residues long. Germline CDR1 reads MNHEY; CDR2 reads SVGAGI. V was shortened by 0 bases and J by 0 bases, with 5 bases between the two germline ends. The CDR3 region is CASSYSGLNTEAFF. The CDR3 DNA sequence: TGTGCCAGCAGTTACTCTGGACTGAACACTGAAGCTTTCTTT.

This clone occurred once. The J gene is TRBJ2-4, the V gene TRBV18; perhaps D is TRBD1 or TRBD2 (7 bases each). Between the trimmed V and J ends, which lost 0 bases and 8 bases, there was a span of 11 bases. Germline-derived CDR1 and CDR2 are KGHSH and LQKENI. The CDR3 covers 14 residues. CDR3 coding DNA: TGTGCCAGCTCACCACCGTCAGGGGGGGACATTCAGTACTTC. Amino acids: CASSPPSGGDIQYF.

This sequence joins TRBV7-3 and TRBJ2-1; TRBD2 matches 10 bases. V shed 5 bases, J shed 10 bases, and the junction held 5 bases outside the gene matches. Germline V gene sequence: CDR1 SGHTA, CDR2 FQGTGA. CDR3 size: 13 residues. DNA for the CDR3: TGTGCCAGCAGCGTAGGACTAGCGGAGGAGCAGTTCTTC. Protein product: CASSVGLAEEQFF.

The chain couples TRBV5-1 to TRBJ2-5, with 10 bases aligning to TRBD2. The CDR3 spans 17 residues. CDR1 and CDR2 from the germline V gene are SGHRS and YFSETQ. The V gene end was trimmed by 4 bases and the J gene end by 5 bases; junction bases not matched to a gene: 14. For the CDR3, the DNA is TGCGCCAGCAGCCCTCGGTCTAGCGGGAGCTTAGGGGAGACCCAGTACTTC. Its protein product is CASSPRSSGSLGETQYF. Looking up the rest from reference TRBV5-1 and TRBJ2-5 gives the full variable domain: KAGVTQTPRYLIKTRGQQVTLSCSPISGHRSVSWYQQTPGQGLQFLFEYFSETQRNKGNFPGRFSGRQFSNSRSEMNVSTLELGDSALYLCASSPRSSGSLGETQYFGPGTRLLVL.

V usage is TRBV7-9 and J usage is TRBJ1-1; tentative D call: TRBD1 (6 bases). This CDR3 is built from 16 residues. CDR1 SEHNR and CDR2 FQNEAQ come from the germline V gene (reference sequence). V lost 5 bases, J lost 3 bases, and 19 bases lay in between. This chain's CDR3 is CASSPRRGGLDTEAFF. The CDR3 DNA sequence: TGTGCCAGCAGCCCCAGACGGGGGGGCTTGGACACTGAAGCTTTCTTT.

This chain connects TRBV6-5 to TRBJ2-3; D ambiguous. The CDR3 length is 15 residues. The V and J ends lost 2 bases and 6 bases respectively, with 15 bases between them. Germline V CDR1 and CDR2: MNHEY, SVGAGI. The CDR3 sequence: CASSYNVQYGDTQYF. The CDR3 DNA follows: TGTGCCAGCAGTTACAATGTCCAGTATGGGGATACGCAGTATTTT.

This rearrangement joins TRBV7-9 to TRBJ2-5, with a possible D match to TRBD1 (5 bases). V lost 11 bases and J lost 5, with 18 bases in between. The germline CDR1 and CDR2 sequences are SEHNR and FQNEAQ (reference sequence). The CDR3 sequence is 13 residues long. CDR3 bases: TGTGCCTGCCGAACGTGGGGCTCGGAGACCCAGTACTTC. The encoded protein is CACRTWGSETQYF. The entire variable domain, with the rest obtained from reference TRBV7-9 and TRBJ2-5, is as follows: DTGVSQNPRHKITKRGQNVTFRCDPISEHNRLYWYRQTLGQGPEFLTYFQNEAQLEKSRLLSDRFSAERPKGSFSTLEIQRTEQGDSAMYLCACRTWGSETQYFGPGTRLLVL.

This clone was seen only once. CDR3 coding DNA: TGTGCCAGCAGCGTGGGACTCCAGACCTACGAGCAGTACTTC. It is translated as CASSVGLQTYEQYF. The chain recombines TRBV9 with TRBJ2-7; the D gene is possibly TRBD2 (6 bases). The CDR3 length is 14 residues. Germline CDR1 is SGDLS and CDR2 is YYNGEE. Deletions cut 2 bases from V and 2 bases from J, with 11 bases between.

Concerning this clone itself: An end of the junction does not agree with germline; a read error may underlie this. Other DNA sequences within the sample encode an identical CDR3. The J gene is TRBJ1-2, the V gene TRBV28; no clear D. CDR1 is MDHEN and CDR2 is SYDVKM in the germline V gene. This CDR3 is 13 amino acids long. In DNA, the CDR3 is TGTGCCAGCAGTTCGGGCCCTAATTATGGCTACACCTTC. As protein: CASSSGPNYGYTF.

This chain joins TRBV10-3 and TRBJ2-5, with 8 bases that match TRBD2. The J segment lost 4 bases and the V segment lost 4 bases, leaving 8 bases of the junction unmatched. The CDR3 loop spans 15 amino acids. Looked up from germline, CDR1 is ENHRY and CDR2 is SYGVKD. The CDR3 region has the DNA TGTGCCATCAGTGGAGTACTAGCGGTAGGAGAGACCCAGTACTTC. Residues: CAISGVLAVGETQYF.

The chain joins TRBV5-1 to TRBJ2-7; no definite D call. With 4 bases removed from V and 3 bases from J, the gap between germline ends came to 11 bases. The CDR3 is 13 amino acids. CDR1 SGHRS and CDR2 YFSETQ come from the germline V gene. CDR3 amino acids: CASSPQSGYEQYF. The CDR3 nucleotides are TGCGCCAGCAGCCCGCAGTCGGGCTACGAGCAGTACTTC.